The source of this T cell receptor (beta chain) is a study of blood T cell repertoires in COVID-19. Assay used: immunoSEQ multiplex PCR; TCRdb lists only in-frame clones, some missing. The data contain about 170,000 clones, about 88% of them singletons. Germline lookup yields CDR1 WNHNN and CDR2 SYGVQD (reference sequence). The CDR3 has 15 amino acids. The trim removed 8 bases at V and 8 bases at J, leaving 12 bases unmatched. The sequenced sample consisted of PBMCs or T cells enriched from blood (not recorded which). This TCR was sampled from a woman aged 18-29 years who had recovered from COVID-19. V is TRBV10-1 and J is TRBJ2-1, with 10 nucleotides matching TRBD1. The CDR3 loop reads CASGKSGTGADEQFF. CDR3 coding DNA: TGCGCCAGCGGGAAATCCGGGACAGGGGCCGATGAGCAGTTCTTC.